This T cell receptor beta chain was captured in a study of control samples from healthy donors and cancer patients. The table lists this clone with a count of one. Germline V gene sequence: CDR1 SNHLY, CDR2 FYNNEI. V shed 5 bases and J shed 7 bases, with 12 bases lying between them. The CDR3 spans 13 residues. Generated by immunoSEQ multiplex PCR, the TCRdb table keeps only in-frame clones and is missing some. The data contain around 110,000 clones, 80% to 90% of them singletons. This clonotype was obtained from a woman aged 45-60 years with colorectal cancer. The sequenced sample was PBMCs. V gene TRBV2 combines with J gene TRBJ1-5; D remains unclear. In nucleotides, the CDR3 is TGTGCCAGCAGTACAGTACTTGGACAGCCCCAGCATTTT. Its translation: CASSTVLGQPQHF. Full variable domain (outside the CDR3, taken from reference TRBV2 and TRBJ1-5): EPEVTQTPSHQVTQMGQEVILRCVPISNHLYFYWYRQILGQKVEFLVSFYNNEISEKSEIFDDQFSVERPDGSNFTLKIRSTKLEDSAMYFCASSTVLGQPQHFGDGTRLSIL.